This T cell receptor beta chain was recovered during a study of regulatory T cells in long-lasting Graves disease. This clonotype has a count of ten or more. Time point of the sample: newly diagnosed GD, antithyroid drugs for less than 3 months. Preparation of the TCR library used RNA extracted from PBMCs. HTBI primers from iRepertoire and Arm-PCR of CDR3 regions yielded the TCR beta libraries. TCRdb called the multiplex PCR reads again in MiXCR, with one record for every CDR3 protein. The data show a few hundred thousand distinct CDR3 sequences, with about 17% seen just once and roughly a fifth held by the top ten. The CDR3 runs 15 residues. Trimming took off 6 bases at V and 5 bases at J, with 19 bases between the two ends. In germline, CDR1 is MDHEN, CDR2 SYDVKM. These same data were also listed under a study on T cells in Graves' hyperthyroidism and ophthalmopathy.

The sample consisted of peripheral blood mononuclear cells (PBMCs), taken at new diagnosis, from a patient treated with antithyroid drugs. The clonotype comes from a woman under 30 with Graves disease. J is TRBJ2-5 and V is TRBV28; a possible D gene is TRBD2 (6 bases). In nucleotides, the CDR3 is TGTGCCAGCAGCACCAGCCTGACGGGGGACGAGACCCAGTACTTC. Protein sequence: CASSTSLTGDETQYF.